This T cell receptor beta chain was profiled in a study of identical twins. This clonotype has just a few counts. Trimming cost V 2 bases and J 10 bases, with 10 bases left between them. CDR3 length: 12 amino acids. From germline, CDR1 is MDHEN and CDR2 SYDVKM. Template switching supplied a universal primer site; unique molecular identifiers were carried on the cDNA. TCRdb re-called the 5' RACE reads with MiXCR, one entry per CDR3 protein. The table records 200,000 to 250,000 distinct CDR3 sequences, approximately 12% of them present only once. This same sample was also taken into another study, of yellow fever vaccine responses in identical twins.

Sequences were obtained from memory (CD45RO+) T cells sorted from blood. The sequence was obtained from a woman in her late teens or twenties in good health. The V and J genes are TRBV28 and TRBJ2-3; D is perhaps TRBD2 (5 bases). Here the CDR3 DNA reads TGTGCCAGCAGTTTAAGAACTAGAGCGCAGTATTTT. This codes for CASSLRTRAQYF. Variable domain in full (rest from reference TRBV28 and TRBJ2-3): DVKVTQSSRYLVKRTGEKVFLECVQDMDHENMFWYRQDPGLGLRLIYFSYDVKMKEKGDIPEGYSVSREKKERFSLILESASTNQTSMYLCASSLRTRAQYFGPGTRLTVL.